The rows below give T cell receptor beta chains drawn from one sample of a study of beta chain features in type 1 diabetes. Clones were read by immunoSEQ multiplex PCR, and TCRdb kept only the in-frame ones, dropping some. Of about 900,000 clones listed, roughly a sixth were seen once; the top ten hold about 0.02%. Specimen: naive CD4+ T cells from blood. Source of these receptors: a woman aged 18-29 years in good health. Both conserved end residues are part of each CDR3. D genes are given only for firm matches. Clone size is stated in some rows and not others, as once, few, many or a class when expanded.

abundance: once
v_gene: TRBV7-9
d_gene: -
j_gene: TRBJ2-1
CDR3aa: CASGRQDRSSYNEQFF
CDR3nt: TGTGCCAGCGGGCGACAGGACAGAAGCTCCTACAATGAGCAGTTCTTC

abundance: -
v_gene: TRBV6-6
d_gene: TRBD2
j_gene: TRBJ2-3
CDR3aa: CASTNAGGTQYF
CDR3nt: TGTGCCAGCACCAATGCGGGGGGTACGCAGTATTTT

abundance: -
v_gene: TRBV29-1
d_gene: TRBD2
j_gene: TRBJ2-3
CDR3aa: CSVRVAGAADTQYF
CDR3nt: TGCAGCGTTCGCGTAGCGGGAGCAGCAGATACGCAGTATTTT

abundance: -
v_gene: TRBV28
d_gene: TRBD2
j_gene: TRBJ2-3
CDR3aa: CASTRPGLPTDTQYF
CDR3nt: TGTGCCAGCACCAGACCGGGACTACCAACAGATACGCAGTATTTT

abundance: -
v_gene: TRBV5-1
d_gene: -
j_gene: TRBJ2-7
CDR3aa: CASSLAFGSGYEQYF
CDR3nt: TGCGCCAGCAGCTTGGCTTTCGGGAGCGGGTACGAGCAGTACTTC

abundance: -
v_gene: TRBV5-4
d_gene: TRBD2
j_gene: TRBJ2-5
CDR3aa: CASSRGLAGKETQYF
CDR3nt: TGTGCCAGCAGCCGGGGACTAGCGGGGAAAGAGACCCAGTACTTC

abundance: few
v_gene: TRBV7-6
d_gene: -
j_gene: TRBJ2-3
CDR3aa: CASSLGSGAATQYF
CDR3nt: TGTGCCAGCAGCTTGGGGTCGGGGGCAGCTACGCAGTATTTT

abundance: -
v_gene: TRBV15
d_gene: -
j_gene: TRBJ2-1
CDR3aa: CATSTGYNEQFF
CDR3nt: TGTGCCACCAGCACTGGATACAATGAGCAGTTCTTC

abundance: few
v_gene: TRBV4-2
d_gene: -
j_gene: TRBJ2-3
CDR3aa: CASSQETDTQYF
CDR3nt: TGTGCCAGCAGCCAAGAAACAGATACGCAGTATTTT

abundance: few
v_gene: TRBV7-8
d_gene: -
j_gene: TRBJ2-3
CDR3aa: CASSLTVHTDTQYF
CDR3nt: TGTGCCAGCAGCTTAACAGTCCACACAGATACGCAGTATTTT

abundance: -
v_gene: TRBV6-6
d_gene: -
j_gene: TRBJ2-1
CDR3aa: CASLLGRAWREQFF
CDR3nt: TGTGCCAGCTTGTTGGGGCGGGCCTGGCGGGAGCAGTTCTTC

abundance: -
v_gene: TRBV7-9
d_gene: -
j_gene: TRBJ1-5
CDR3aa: CASSQQGANQPQHF
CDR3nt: TGTGCCAGCAGCCAACAGGGAGCGAATCAGCCCCAGCATTTT

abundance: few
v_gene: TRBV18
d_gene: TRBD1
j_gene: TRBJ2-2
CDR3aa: CASSPRLGQENTGELFF
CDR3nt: TGTGCCAGCTCACCACGGCTAGGACAGGAGAACACCGGGGAGCTGTTTTTT

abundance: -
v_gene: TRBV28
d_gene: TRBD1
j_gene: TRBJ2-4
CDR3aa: CASSLRTGAIRAKNIQYF
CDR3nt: TGTGCCAGCAGTTTGAGGACAGGGGCGATTAGAGCCAAAAACATTCAGTACTTC

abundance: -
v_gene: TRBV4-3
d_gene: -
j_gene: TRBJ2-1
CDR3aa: CASSQDFAVPYNEQFF
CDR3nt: TGCGCCAGCAGCCAAGATTTTGCGGTCCCATACAATGAGCAGTTCTTC

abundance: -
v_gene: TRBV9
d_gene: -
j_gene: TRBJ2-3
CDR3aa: CASSGSQRATDTQYF
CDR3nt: TGTGCCAGCAGCGGATCCCAGAGGGCCACAGATACGCAGTATTTT

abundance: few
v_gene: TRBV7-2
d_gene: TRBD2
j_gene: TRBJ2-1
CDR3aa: CASSPGTSWDNEQFF
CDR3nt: TGTGCCAGCAGCCCGGGGACTAGCTGGGACAATGAGCAGTTCTTC

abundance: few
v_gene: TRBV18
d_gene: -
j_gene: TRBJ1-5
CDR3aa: CASSPPGGTNQPQHF
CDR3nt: TGTGCCAGCTCACCACCGGGGGGGACCAATCAGCCCCAGCATTTT

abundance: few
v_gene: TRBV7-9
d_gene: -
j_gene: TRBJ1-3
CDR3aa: CASSLGTAGNTIYF
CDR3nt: TGTGCCAGCAGCTTAGGTACAGCGGGAAACACCATATATTTT

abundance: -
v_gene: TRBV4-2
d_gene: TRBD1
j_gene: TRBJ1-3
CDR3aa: CASSPGQGNTIYF
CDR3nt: TGTGCCAGCAGCCCGGGACAGGGAAACACCATATATTTT

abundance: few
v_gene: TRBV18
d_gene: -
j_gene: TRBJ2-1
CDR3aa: CASSPPGTPGNEQFF
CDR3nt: TGTGCCAGCTCACCACCTGGGACACCGGGCAATGAGCAGTTCTTC

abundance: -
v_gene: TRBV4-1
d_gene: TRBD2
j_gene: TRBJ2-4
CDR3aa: CASSQDSPSGRQNIQYF
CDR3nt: TGCGCCAGCAGCCAAGATTCCCCTAGCGGGAGACAAAACATTCAGTACTTC

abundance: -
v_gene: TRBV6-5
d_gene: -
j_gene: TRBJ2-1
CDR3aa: CASTNRGRATNEQFF
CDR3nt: TGTGCCAGCACCAACAGGGGGAGGGCCACCAATGAGCAGTTCTTC

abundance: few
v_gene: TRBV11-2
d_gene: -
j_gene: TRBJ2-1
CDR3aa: CASSLGRGATGNEQFF
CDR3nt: TGTGCCAGCAGCTTAGGCCGGGGGGCTACGGGCAATGAGCAGTTCTTC

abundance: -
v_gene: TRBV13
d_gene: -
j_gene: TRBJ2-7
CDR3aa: CASSRWKGSYEQYF
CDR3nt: TGTGCCAGCAGCCGGTGGAAGGGCTCCTACGAGCAGTACTTC

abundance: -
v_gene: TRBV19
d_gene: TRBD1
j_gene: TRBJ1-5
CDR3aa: CASASIGTGGNQPQHF
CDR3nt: TGTGCCAGCGCTTCGATCGGGACAGGTGGCAATCAGCCCCAGCATTTT

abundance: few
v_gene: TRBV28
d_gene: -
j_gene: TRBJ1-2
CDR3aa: CASSLRLNYGYTF
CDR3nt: TGTGCCAGCAGTTTACGGCTAAACTATGGCTACACCTTC

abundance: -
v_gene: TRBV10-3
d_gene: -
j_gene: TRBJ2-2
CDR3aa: CAIGWAGNPTNTGELFF
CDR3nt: TGTGCCATCGGTTGGGCAGGAAACCCTACGAACACCGGGGAGCTGTTTTTT

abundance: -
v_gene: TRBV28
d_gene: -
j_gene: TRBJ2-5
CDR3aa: CASRTRETQYF
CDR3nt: TGTGCCAGCAGGACCAGAGAGACCCAGTACTTC

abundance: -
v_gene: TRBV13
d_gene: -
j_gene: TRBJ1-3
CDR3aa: CASRTSGANSGNTIYF
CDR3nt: TGTGCCAGCAGAACTTCTGGGGCTAACTCTGGAAACACCATATATTTT

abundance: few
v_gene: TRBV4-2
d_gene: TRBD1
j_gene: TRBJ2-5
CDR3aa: CASSQGSYRQGEETQYF
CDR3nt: TGTGCCAGCAGCCAAGGTTCATATCGGCAGGGGGAGGAGACCCAGTACTTC

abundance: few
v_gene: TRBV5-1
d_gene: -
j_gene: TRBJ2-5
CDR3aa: CASSLGQAQETQYF
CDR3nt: TGCGCCAGCAGCTTGGGGCAAGCTCAAGAGACCCAGTACTTC

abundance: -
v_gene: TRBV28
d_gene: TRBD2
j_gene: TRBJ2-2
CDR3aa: CASNRLAGGPIGELFF
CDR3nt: TGTGCCAGCAATCGACTAGCGGGAGGGCCGATCGGGGAGCTGTTTTTT

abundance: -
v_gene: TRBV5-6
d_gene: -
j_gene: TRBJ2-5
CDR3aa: CASSLTRNKQETQYF
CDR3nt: TGTGCCAGCAGCTTGACGAGGAATAAGCAAGAGACCCAGTACTTC

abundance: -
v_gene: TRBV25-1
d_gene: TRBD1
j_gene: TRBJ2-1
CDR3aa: CASSDSGGQIGRFF
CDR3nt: TGTGCCAGCAGTGATTCAGGGGGACAGATCGGCCGGTTCTTC

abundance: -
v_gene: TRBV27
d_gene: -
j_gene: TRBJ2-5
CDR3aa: CASSPLPFAQETQYF
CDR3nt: TGTGCCAGCAGTCCCCTACCCTTCGCCCAAGAGACCCAGTACTTC

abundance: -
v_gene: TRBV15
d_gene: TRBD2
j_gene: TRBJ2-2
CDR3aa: CATSSLAGGPRELFF
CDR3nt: TGTGCCACCAGCTCGCTAGCGGGAGGGCCCCGGGAGCTGTTTTTT

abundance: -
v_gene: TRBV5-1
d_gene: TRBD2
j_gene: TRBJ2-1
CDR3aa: CASNRGSGRANEQFF
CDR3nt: TGCGCCAGCAATCGGGGCAGCGGGAGGGCCAATGAGCAGTTCTTC

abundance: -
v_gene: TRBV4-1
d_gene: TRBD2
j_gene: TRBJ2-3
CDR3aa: CASSREQRESITDTQYF
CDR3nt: TGCGCCAGCAGCCGGGAACAGCGGGAGTCGATCACAGATACGCAGTATTTT

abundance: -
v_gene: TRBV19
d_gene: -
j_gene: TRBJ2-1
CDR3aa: CASSIARGGHPFF
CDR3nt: TGTGCCAGTAGTATCGCAAGGGGGGGACACCCGTTCTTC

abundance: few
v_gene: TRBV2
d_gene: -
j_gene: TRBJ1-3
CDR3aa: CASQDNRAFSGNTIYF
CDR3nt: TGTGCCAGCCAAGATAACAGGGCTTTCTCTGGAAACACCATATATTTT

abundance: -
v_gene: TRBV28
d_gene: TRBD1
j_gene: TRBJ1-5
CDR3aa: CASRQDRGRIQGGQPQHF
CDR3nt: TGTGCCAGCAGACAGGACAGGGGGCGCATTCAGGGGGGTCAGCCCCAGCATTTT

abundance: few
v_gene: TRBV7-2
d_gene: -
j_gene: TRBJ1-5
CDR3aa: CASSALYSNQPQHF
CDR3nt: TGTGCCAGCAGCGCGTTGTATAGCAATCAGCCCCAGCATTTT

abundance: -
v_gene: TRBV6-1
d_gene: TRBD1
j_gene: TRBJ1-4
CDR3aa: CASSGLRDSSF
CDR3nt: TGTGCCAGCAGTGGCCTCCGGGACAGCAGTTTT

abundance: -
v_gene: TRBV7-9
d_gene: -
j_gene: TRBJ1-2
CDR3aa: CASSPQDLSGYTF
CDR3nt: TGTGCCAGCAGCCCACAGGACTTGTCTGGCTACACCTTC

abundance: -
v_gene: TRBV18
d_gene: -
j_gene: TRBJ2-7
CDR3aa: CASSPWGYEQYF
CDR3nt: TGTGCCAGCTCACCATGGGGCTACGAGCAGTACTTC

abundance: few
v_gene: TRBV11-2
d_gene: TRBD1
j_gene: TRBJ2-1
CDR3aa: CASSYATGTVYNEQFF
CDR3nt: TGTGCCAGCAGCTATGCGACCGGGACAGTCTACAATGAGCAGTTCTTC

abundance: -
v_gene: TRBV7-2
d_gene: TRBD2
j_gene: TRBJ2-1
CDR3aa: CASAISGRIGEQFF
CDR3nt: TGTGCCAGCGCGATTAGCGGGAGAATCGGTGAGCAGTTCTTC

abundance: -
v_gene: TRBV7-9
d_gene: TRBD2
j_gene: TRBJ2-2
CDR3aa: CASSSNPREVNTGELFF
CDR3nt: TGTGCCAGCAGCTCCAACCCCCGGGAGGTCAACACCGGGGAGCTGTTTTTT

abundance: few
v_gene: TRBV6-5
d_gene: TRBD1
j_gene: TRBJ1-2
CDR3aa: CASSYRSGQANYGYTF
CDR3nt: TGTGCCAGCAGTTACCGAAGCGGACAGGCCAACTATGGCTACACCTTC

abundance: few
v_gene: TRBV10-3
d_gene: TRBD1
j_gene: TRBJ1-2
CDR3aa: CAINEGAYGGYTF
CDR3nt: TGTGCCATCAACGAGGGGGCCTACGGGGGCTACACCTTC

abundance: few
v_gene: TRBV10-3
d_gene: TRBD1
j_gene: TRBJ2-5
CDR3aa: CAIRKDRAEETQYF
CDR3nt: TGTGCCATCAGGAAGGACAGGGCCGAAGAGACCCAGTACTTC

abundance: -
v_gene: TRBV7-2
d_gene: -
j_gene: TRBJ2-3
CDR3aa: CASSSSSPDTQYF
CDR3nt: TGTGCCAGCAGCTCAAGTTCTCCGGATACGCAGTATTTT

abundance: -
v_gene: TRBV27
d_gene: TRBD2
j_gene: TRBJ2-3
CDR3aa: CASSSGRSTDTQYF
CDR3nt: TGTGCCAGCAGCTCCGGGAGGAGCACAGATACGCAGTATTTT

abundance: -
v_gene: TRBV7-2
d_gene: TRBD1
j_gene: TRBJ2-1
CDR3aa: CASSSDRASYNEQFF
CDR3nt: TGTGCCAGCAGCTCCGACAGGGCTTCCTACAATGAGCAGTTCTTC

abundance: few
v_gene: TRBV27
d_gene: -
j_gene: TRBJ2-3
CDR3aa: CASSHFFTDTQYF
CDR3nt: TGTGCCAGCAGCCACTTCTTCACAGATACGCAGTATTTT

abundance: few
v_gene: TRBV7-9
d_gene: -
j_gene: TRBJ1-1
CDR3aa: CASSLRGSSSNTEAFF
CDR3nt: TGTGCCAGCAGCCTTAGGGGAAGTTCTTCGAACACTGAAGCTTTCTTT

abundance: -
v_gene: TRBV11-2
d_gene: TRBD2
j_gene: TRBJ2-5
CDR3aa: CASSHAGTSGRATETQYF
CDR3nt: TGTGCCAGCAGCCACGCGGGGACTAGCGGGAGGGCCACGGAGACCCAGTACTTC

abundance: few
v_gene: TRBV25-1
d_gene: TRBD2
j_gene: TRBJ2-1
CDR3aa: CASSPTSGRAYNEQFF
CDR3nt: TGTGCCAGCAGTCCGACTAGCGGGAGGGCGTACAATGAGCAGTTCTTC

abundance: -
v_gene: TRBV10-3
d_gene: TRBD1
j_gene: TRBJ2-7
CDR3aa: CAISESTRGFYEQYF
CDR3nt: TGTGCCATCAGTGAAAGTACCAGGGGGTTCTACGAGCAGTACTTC